This T cell receptor (beta chain) was found in a study of OX40 agonist ivuxolimab in advanced cancers. Produced via immunoSEQ multiplex PCR; TCRdb's table is partial and in-frame only. The sample consists of about 40,000 clones, approximately 82% of them appearing once. The germline CDR1 and CDR2 sequences are SGHVS and FQNEAQ. V was shortened by 4 bases and J by 7 bases, with 14 bases between the two germline ends. This CDR3 is built from 14 residues. V gene TRBV7-8 combines with J gene TRBJ2-1; D unresolved. The clonotype was recovered from an adult with an advanced solid tumor such as melanoma, head and neck, liver or kidney cancer. The sample here was CD4+ or CD8+ T cells sorted from blood, taken in a trial of the OX40 agonist ivuxolimab. The DNA for the CDR3 is TGTGCCAGCAGCTCATTTTGGGGTCGGAATGAGCAGTTCTTC. This gives the protein CASSSFWGRNEQFF.